These 8 T cell receptor beta chains originate from one sample sequenced in a study of blood T cell repertoires in COVID-19. Clones were sequenced by immunoSEQ multiplex PCR, and TCRdb holds only the in-frame ones, with some missing. The repertoire holds 250,000 to 300,000 clones, with 85% to 90% as singletons. Sequencing was done on a sample of PBMCs or T cells enriched from blood (not recorded which). The receptors here all came from a man aged 40-49 years who had recovered from COVID-19.

The chain uses TRBV28 and TRBJ2-7, with 11 nucleotides matching TRBD1. The junction had 12 bases not matched to a gene; V was cut back by 8 bases and J by 0 bases. The CDR3 spans 17 residues. Germline V gene lookup returns CDR1 MDHEN and CDR2 SYDVKM. The chain's CDR3 is CASPPPFGTGGSYEQYF. DNA for the CDR3: TGTGCCAGCCCCCCACCGTTCGGGACAGGGGGCTCCTACGAGCAGTACTTC.

The chain has TRBV18 and TRBJ1-6, with D unresolved. This CDR3 has 19 amino acids. V shed 5 bases and J shed 1 base, with 21 bases lying between them. Germline V gene sequence: CDR1 KGHSH, CDR2 LQKENI. The CDR3 DNA is TGTGCCAGCTCAGATCTCCTCCTTCGGGCGGGGTCCTATAATTCACCCCTCCACTTT. This encodes CASSDLLLRAGSYNSPLHF. Variable domain in full (rest from reference TRBV18 and TRBJ1-6): NAGVMQNPRHLVRRRGQEARLRCSPMKGHSHVYWYRQLPEEGLKFMVYLQKENIIDESGMPKERFSAEFPKEGPSILRIQQVVRGDSAAYFCASSDLLLRAGSYNSPLHFGNGTRLTVT.

The V and J genes are TRBV7-8 and TRBJ2-7; 8 bases are a match to TRBD1. Germline V gives CDR1 SGHVS, CDR2 FQNEAQ. Trimming took 5 bases from V and 0 from J; bases not matched to a gene: 3. The CDR3 spans 14 residues. CDR3 DNA: TGTGCCAGCAGCGCGGGACAGGACTCCTACGAGCAGTACTTC. Protein sequence: CASSAGQDSYEQYF.

The DNA of the CDR3 is TGCGCCAGCAGCCCAGACAGGGGTTTCGGACTGTTTTTT. Protein product: CASSPDRGFGLFF. The chain combines TRBV5-1 with TRBJ1-4; TRBD1 matches at 8 bases. Germline V gene lookup returns CDR1 SGHRS and CDR2 YFSETQ. The CDR3 totals 13 residues. J lost 13 bases, V lost 4 bases, and 9 bases had no gene match.

This rearrangement joins TRBV21-1 to TRBJ2-7; TRBD1, the table's D call, was not compared with the DNA. TRBV21-1 is an annotated pseudogene. This CDR3 has 17 amino acids. This CDR3 reads CASSKRRDRDPSYEQYF. The CDR3, as DNA: TGTGCCAGCAGCAAAAGGAGAGACAGGGACCCCTCCTACGAGCAGTACTTC.

The genes are TRBV9 and TRBJ2-5; 13 bases agree with TRBD2. The germline CDR1 and CDR2 sequences are SGDLS and YYNGEE. CDR3 length: 17 amino acids. Losses at the gene ends were 0 bases for V and 2 bases for J; bases not matched to a gene: 4. The CDR3 region is CASSVATSGGGQETQYF. CDR3 nucleotides: TGTGCCAGCAGCGTAGCTACTAGCGGGGGGGGTCAAGAGACCCAGTACTTC. Full variable domain (rest looked up from reference TRBV9 and TRBJ2-5): DSGVTQTPKHLITATGQRVTLRCSPRSGDLSVYWYQQSLDQGLQFLIQYYNGEERAKGNILERFSAQQFPDLHSELNLSSLELGDSALYFCASSVATSGGGQETQYFGPGTRLLVL.

The chain carries TRBV4-1 and TRBJ1-2, with 7 bases that match TRBD1. CDR1 MGHRA and CDR2 YSYEKL come from the germline V gene. The CDR3 contains 14 residues. V trimming: 1 base; J trimming: 5 bases; junction bases outside the gene matches: 4. CDR3 residues: CASSQAGTAYGYTF. The CDR3 DNA follows: TGCGCCAGCAGCCAAGCCGGGACAGCTTATGGCTACACCTTC.

The J gene is TRBJ2-1, the V gene TRBV6-5; D not certain. Germline V lookup: CDR1 MNHEY, CDR2 SVGAGI. Trimming removed 5 bases from V and 10 bases from J, with 9 bases in between. The CDR3 consists of 11 residues. The CDR3 DNA sequence: TGTGCCAGCAGTCTACTCTGGGAGCAGTTCTTC. Amino acids: CASSLLWEQFF.